The 24 T cell receptor beta chains listed next were all sequenced from one sample in a study of T cell repertoires in cytomegalovirus infection. A single record per CDR3 protein comes from TCRdb applying MiXCR to the reads. Among about 47,000 distinct CDR3 sequences listed, about 18% were seen once. Their specific antigens are unknown. This sample comprised CD8+ T cells from cultured PBMCs, obtained from culture after CMV antigen stimulation. The receptors stem from a human donor in good health (CMV status not recorded). Some clones in this sample may be carry-over from other donors' samples.

This clonotype was seen more than once but under ten times. CDR3 sequence reads: CASSELTGVEQYF. Written as DNA, the CDR3 is TGTGCCAGCAGTGAACTGACAGGGGTTGAGCAGTACTTC. The chain is built from TRBV6-1 and TRBJ2-7; 8 nucleotides align to TRBD1. Per the germline V gene, CDR1 is MNHNS and CDR2 is SASEGT. J lost 7 bases, V lost 2 bases, and 4 bases had no gene match. CDR3 length: 13 amino acids.

The rearrangement uses TRBV7-2 and TRBJ2-1; no clear D. This CDR3 comprises 14 residues. The V end lost 2 bases, the J end lost 10 bases, and 15 bases lay between the germline ends. CDR1 is SGHTA and CDR2 is FQGNSA in the germline V gene. This chain's CDR3 is CASSLSHGGREQFF. The CDR3 nucleotides read TGTGCCAGCAGCTTAAGTCATGGCGGACGAGAGCAGTTCTTC. The full variable domain, in which reference TRBV7-2 and TRBJ2-1 provide the parts outside the CDR3, is GAGVSQSPSNKVTEKGKDVELRCDPISGHTALYWYRQSLGQGLEFLIYFQGNSAPDKSGLPSDRFSAERTGGSVSTLTIQRTQQEDSAVYLCASSLSHGGREQFFGPGTRLTVL.

This clonotype has a handful of counts. This chain links TRBV7-8 with TRBJ1-1; D may be TRBD1 (6 bases). The CDR3 loop spans 16 amino acids. From germline, CDR1 is SGHVS and CDR2 FQNEAQ. Trimming removed 5 bases from V and 3 bases from J, with 19 bases in between. CDR3 protein: CASSINRDNADTEAFF. The CDR3 DNA follows: TGTGCCAGCAGCATTAACCGGGACAACGCAGACACTGAAGCTTTCTTT.

The rearrangement joins TRBV7-9 to TRBJ2-7; 9 bases agree with TRBD1. The germline V gene encodes CDR1 SEHNR and CDR2 FQNEAQ (reference sequence). The V segment lost 5 bases and the J segment 6 bases; nucleotides outside the gene matches: 2. The CDR3 runs to 12 residues. The CDR3 protein is CASSQDRGEQYF. CDR3 DNA: TGTGCCAGCAGCCAGGACAGGGGCGAGCAGTACTTC.

The V gene is TRBV6-6, the J gene TRBJ2-2; tentatively, D is TRBD1 (5 bases). V shed 4 bases and J shed 5 bases, with 8 bases lying between them. The CDR3 extends over 13 amino acids. Germline values: CDR1 MNHNY, CDR2 SVGAGI (reference sequence). CDR3 nucleotide sequence: TGTGCCAGCAGTTTGACAGAAACCGGGGAGCTGTTTTTT. Amino acid sequence: CASSLTETGELFF.

This clonotype was observed a handful of times. This sequence joins TRBV7-9 and TRBJ1-5, with D possibly being TRBD1 (6 bases). V lost 6 bases and J 5 bases, leaving 14 bases between the germline ends. CDR1 is SEHNR, CDR2 FQNEAQ, per germline (reference sequence). The CDR3 has 14 amino acids. CDR3 sequence: CASSLDSGYQPQHF. In DNA form, the CDR3 reads TGTGCCAGCAGTCTGGACAGTGGTTATCAGCCCCAGCATTTT.

CDR3 in DNA: TGTGCCAGCAACTCAATGGCTGAAGCTTTCTTT. This translates into CASNSMAEAFF. The genes are TRBV28 and TRBJ1-1; D gene ambiguous. The V end was cut by 7 bases, the J end by 6 bases, with 9 bases between. The germline CDR1 and CDR2 sequences are MDHEN and SYDVKM. This CDR3 spans 11 amino acids.

CDR3: CASWGGLAGGTYNEQFF. For the CDR3, the DNA is TGTGCCAGCTGGGGGGGTCTTGCGGGGGGAACCTACAATGAGCAGTTCTTC. The chain combines TRBV6-2 or TRBV6-3 with TRBJ2-1; TRBD2 matches at 8 bases. The junction had 14 bases not matched to a gene; V was cut back by 8 bases and J by 2 bases. The CDR3 is 17 amino acids. Per germline, CDR1 MNHEY and CDR2 SVGEGT.

In this sample, this clonotype turned up a few times. The V call is TRBV7-8, the J call TRBJ1-1; TRBD1 might be the D (5 bases). Germline V gene sequence: CDR1 SGHVS, CDR2 FQNEAQ. V lost 5 bases and J 0 bases, leaving 13 bases between the germline ends. The CDR3 is 15 residues long. The CDR3 sequence: CASSTVGTLNTEAFF. The CDR3 nucleotides read TGTGCCAGCAGCACAGTAGGGACGTTGAACACTGAAGCTTTCTTT.

CDR3 sequence: CASSQGQYTEAFF. Written as DNA, the CDR3 is TGCGCCAGCAGCCAGGGGCAATACACTGAAGCTTTCTTT. The genes are TRBV4-1 and TRBJ1-1; D perhaps matches TRBD1 (5 bases). Trimming left V 3 bases short and J 3 bases short, with 8 bases between. This CDR3 is built from 13 residues. Germline CDR1 is MGHRA and CDR2 is YSYEKL.

J is TRBJ2-3 and V is TRBV11-2; tentative D call: TRBD2 (6 bases). This CDR3 has 15 residues. The germline V and J ends were trimmed by 0 bases and 0 bases, with 7 bases remaining between them. CDR1 and CDR2 (germline): SGHAT, FQNNGV. The CDR3 coding sequence is TGTGCCAGCAGCTTAGATGGGGGGAGCACAGATACGCAGTATTTT. Its protein is CASSLDGGSTDTQYF. The whole variable domain, remainder taken from reference TRBV11-2 and TRBJ2-3, is EAGVAQSPRYKIIEKRQSVAFWCNPISGHATLYWYQQILGQGPKLLIQFQNNGVVDDSQLPKDRFSAERLKGVDSTLKIQPAKLEDSAVYLCASSLDGGSTDTQYFGPGTRLTVL.

This clonotype was observed a handful of times. This chain uses TRBV9 with TRBJ2-7, with 11 bases that match TRBD1. J was trimmed by 3 bases and V by 2 bases; bases with no gene match: 4. Germline V gene data show CDR1 as SGDLS and CDR2 as YYNGEE. CDR3 length: 15 residues. CDR3 coding DNA: TGTGCCAGCAGCGTTTCCGGGACAGGGGGCTACGAGCAGTACTTC. It codes for CASSVSGTGGYEQYF.

The chain carries TRBV7-2 and TRBJ1-5; 10 bases align to TRBD1. Trimming cost V 5 bases and J 4 bases; bases outside gene matches: 2. Germline V gene data show CDR1 as SGHTA and CDR2 as FQGNSA. The CDR3 loop spans 14 amino acids. CDR3 sequence: CASSPDRGNQPQHF. As DNA, the CDR3 is TGTGCCAGCAGCCCGGACAGGGGGAATCAGCCCCAGCATTTT.

The chain is built from TRBV20-1 and TRBJ2-1; 11 nucleotides line up with TRBD1. This CDR3 is 18 amino acids long. The ends lost 2 bases at V and 8 bases at J; junction bases unmatched: 17. Germline V gives CDR1 DFQATT, CDR2 SNEGSKA (reference sequence). The CDR3 loop reads CSARSYWDRGKSFDEQFF. The CDR3, as DNA: TGCAGTGCTAGATCCTACTGGGACAGGGGGAAGAGTTTCGATGAGCAGTTCTTC.

This clonotype was seen a few times. The J gene is TRBJ2-3, the V gene TRBV19; D call uncertain. In germline, CDR1 is LNHDA, CDR2 SQIVND (reference sequence). The CDR3 extends over 15 amino acids. Trimming removed 8 bases at V and 4 bases at J, with 19 bases between. The CDR3 loop reads CASSLRWGKADTQYF. The CDR3 nucleotides are TGTGCCAGTTCCCTCCGGTGGGGTAAAGCAGATACGCAGTATTTT.

The rearrangement links TRBV20-1 to TRBJ1-1; D remains unclear. Germline V gene data show CDR1 as DFQATT and CDR2 as SNEGSKA (reference sequence). CDR3 length: 13 residues. V gave up 7 bases and J gave up 2 bases, with 14 bases separating them. As DNA, the CDR3 is TGCAGTGGCCCCCCGACCGAAAACACTGAAGCTTTCTTT. Amino acids: CSGPPTENTEAFF.

The chain combines TRBV6-6 with TRBJ2-6; no clear D gene. The CDR3 runs to 15 residues. Germline values: CDR1 MNHNY, CDR2 SVGAGI (reference sequence). V was cut by 6 bases and J by 2 bases, with 11 bases left in between. The CDR3 is CASSSFDAGANVLTF. The CDR3 DNA sequence: TGTGCCAGCAGCTCCTTCGATGCTGGGGCCAACGTCCTGACTTTC.

The table lists this clonotype with a few counts. This sequence joins TRBV19 and TRBJ1-1; possibly TRBD1 for D (5 bases). This CDR3 is 14 amino acids long. The germline V gene encodes CDR1 LNHDA and CDR2 SQIVND (reference sequence). The germline V and J ends were trimmed by 2 bases and 0 bases, with 7 bases remaining between them. CDR3 sequence (DNA): TGTGCCAGTAGTATATCAGGGATGAACACTGAAGCTTTCTTT. It translates to CASSISGMNTEAFF.

This clonotype was seen more than once but under ten times. The chain uses TRBV7-9 and TRBJ1-1; 7 positions match TRBD1. Losses at the gene ends were 1 base for V and 6 bases for J; bases not matched to a gene: 17. Germline CDR1 is SEHNR and CDR2 is FQNEAQ (reference sequence). This CDR3 has 18 amino acids. CDR3 bases: TGTGCCAGCAGCTTAGATGGTGCCAGGGGGTTAGCTTGGGCTGAAGCTTTCTTT. Translating it yields CASSLDGARGLAWAEAFF.

This rearrangement joins TRBV27 to TRBJ2-7; 8 nucleotides align to TRBD1. Germline-derived CDR1 and CDR2 are MNHEY and SMNVEV (reference sequence). V was pared by 7 bases and J by 4 bases, with 6 bases of the junction left unmatched. The CDR3 loop spans 13 amino acids. Here the CDR3 DNA reads TGTGCCAGCATGGGACAGGCTGGATACGAGCAGTACTTC. Protein sequence: CASMGQAGYEQYF.

This chain connects TRBV19 to TRBJ2-2; D is perhaps TRBD2 (6 bases). This CDR3 region has 15 residues. Germline V gene data show CDR1 as LNHDA and CDR2 as SQIVND (reference sequence). The V gene lost 1 base and the J gene lost 6 bases, with 12 bases spanning the gap. Here the CDR3 reads CASSIVGGRAGELFF. CDR3 DNA sequence: TGTGCCAGTAGTATAGTCGGGGGACGGGCCGGGGAGCTGTTTTTT.

The chain has TRBV2 and TRBJ1-5; a weak D match, TRBD1 (5 bases). In germline, CDR1 is SNHLY, CDR2 FYNNEI. This CDR3 spans 14 amino acids. V shed 7 bases and J shed 6 bases, with 16 bases lying between them. As DNA, the CDR3 is TGTGCCAGCAAACTCGAAGGGGCGGTTCAGCCCCAGCATTTT. This sequence encodes CASKLEGAVQPQHF.

This clonotype was seen only a few times. The chain employs TRBV12-3 or TRBV12-4 and TRBJ1-1, with TRBD1 matching 11 bases. The CDR3 runs 16 residues. V was pared by 2 bases and J by 10 bases, with 12 bases of the junction left unmatched. In DNA form, the CDR3 reads TGTGCCAGCAGTTTAAGGGGACAGGGGGTTAGCTCCGGAGCTTTCTTT. Translated, it gives CASSLRGQGVSSGAFF.

Only a few counts were recorded for this clonotype. The chain recombines TRBV6-5 with TRBJ2-5; 9 positions agree with TRBD2. This CDR3 has 17 amino acids. With 0 bases clipped from V and 2 bases from J, the junction kept 7 bases outside the gene matches. The germline gives CDR1 MNHEY, CDR2 SVGAGI. The chain's CDR3 is CASSYSIPSGNQETQYF. CDR3 bases: TGTGCCAGCAGTTACTCGATACCTAGCGGGAATCAAGAGACCCAGTACTTC.